These T cell receptor beta chains were read from a single sample in a study of T cells in localized non-small cell lung cancer. Method: immunoSEQ multiplex PCR; TCRdb's copy keeps in-frame clones and lacks some. The sample carries about 2,000 clones, just over 35% recorded once. Here the sequenced sample was lung tumor tissue, taken before any cancer treatment. The receptor source for this set is a male donor older than 55 with stage II lung adenocarcinoma. CDR3s include the opening cysteine and the closing phenylalanine or tryptophan. D genes are given only for firm matches. Clone size is not always given. Where it is, it says once, few, many or a class for expanded clones.

CDR3: CASSRGLAGGNQETQYF
DNA: TGTGCCAGCAGCCGTGGACTAGCGGGAGGGAACCAAGAGACCCAGTACTTC
size: few
V: TRBV7-6
D: TRBD2
J: TRBJ2-5

CDR3: CASSPPGSSYNEQFF
DNA: TGTGCCAGCTCACCACCCGGGAGCTCCTACAATGAGCAGTTCTTC
size: few
V: TRBV18
D: -
J: TRBJ2-1

CDR3: CAWSQTGLSYEQYF
DNA: TGTGCCTGGAGTCAGACAGGCCTATCCTACGAGCAGTACTTC
size: few
V: TRBV30
D: -
J: TRBJ2-7

CDR3: CASSGGSRIGTEAFF
DNA: TGTGCCAGCAGTGGGGGAAGCCGGATAGGCACTGAAGCTTTCTTT
size: -
V: TRBV25-1
D: -
J: TRBJ1-1

CDR3: CAWSAGQGGPEAFF
DNA: TGTGCCTGGAGTGCGGGACAGGGGGGCCCTGAAGCTTTCTTT
size: -
V: TRBV30
D: TRBD1
J: TRBJ1-1

CDR3: CASTSFSPGGGIWDTQYF
DNA: TGTGCCAGCACCAGTTTCAGCCCAGGGGGCGGCATTTGGGATACGCAGTATTTT
size: once
V: TRBV28
D: TRBD1
J: TRBJ2-3

CDR3: CASSPLEETQYF
DNA: TGTGCCAGCTCACCACTGGAAGAGACCCAGTACTTC
size: -
V: TRBV18
D: -
J: TRBJ2-5

CDR3: CASTLQWNTEAFF
DNA: TGTGCCAGTACCCTACAATGGAACACTGAAGCTTTCTTT
size: -
V: TRBV19
D: -
J: TRBJ1-1

CDR3: CASSTPTSQETQYF
DNA: TGTGCCAGCAGCACACCCACTAGCCAAGAGACCCAGTACTTC
size: few
V: TRBV11-3
D: -
J: TRBJ2-5

CDR3: CASSVTGRVDEKLFF
DNA: TGTGCCAGCAGTGTTACAGGGCGGGTTGATGAAAAACTGTTCTTT
size: -
V: TRBV28
D: -
J: TRBJ1-4

CDR3: CASSPQTRDSYEQYF
DNA: TGTGCCAGCAGCCCACAGACCAGGGATTCCTACGAGCAGTACTTC
size: once
V: TRBV14
D: -
J: TRBJ2-7

CDR3: CAWSVGLQQPQHF
DNA: TGTGCCTGGAGTGTCGGTCTCCAGCAGCCCCAGCATTTT
size: -
V: TRBV30
D: -
J: TRBJ1-5

CDR3: CASSLSQDRNQPQHF
DNA: TGTGCCAGCAGTTTATCGCAGGACCGCAATCAGCCCCAGCATTTT
size: -
V: TRBV28
D: -
J: TRBJ1-5

CDR3: CASSEGQGRDIQYF
DNA: TGTGCCAGCAGTGAAGGACAGGGTCGAGACATTCAGTACTTC
size: few
V: TRBV6-1
D: TRBD1
J: TRBJ2-4

CDR3: CASSSPGLNTEAFF
DNA: TGTGCCAGTAGTAGTCCCGGCCTGAACACTGAAGCTTTCTTT
size: -
V: TRBV19
D: -
J: TRBJ1-1

CDR3: CASSVATGGLPYGYTF
DNA: TGTGCCAGCAGCGTAGCTACAGGGGGCCTTCCTTATGGCTACACCTTC
size: few
V: TRBV9
D: TRBD1
J: TRBJ1-2

CDR3: CASKDTSGIYPNTGELFF
DNA: TGTGCCAGTAAGGATACTAGCGGGATCTACCCCAACACCGGGGAGCTGTTTTTT
size: -
V: TRBV19
D: TRBD2
J: TRBJ2-2

CDR3: CASSQYTVGYEAFF
DNA: TGTGCCAGCAGCCAATATACGGTTGGGTATGAAGCTTTCTTT
size: -
V: TRBV16
D: -
J: TRBJ1-1